Presented here are 26 T cell receptor beta chains from one specimen sequenced in a study of cytomegalovirus exposure and HLA in healthy donors. 13 Jbeta primers and 60 Vbeta primers were used for the PCR. The table came from immunoSEQ multiplex PCR; TCRdb's copy has only in-frame clones and leaves some out. Among 120,000 to 150,000 clones listed, around 80% were seen once. Material: PBMCs. The receptors originated from a middle-aged woman in good health and CMV-seropositive.

There are a few counts of this clone. The chain joins TRBV7-3 to TRBJ2-1, with 9 bases identical to TRBD2. V was pared by 5 bases and J by 10 bases, with 15 bases of the junction left unmatched. CDR1 is SGHTA and CDR2 is FQGTGA in the germline V gene. The length of the CDR3 is 16 residues. CDR3 bases: TGTGCCAGCAGCAAAGAGGTAGCGGGGGCGGCCGCGGAGCAGTTCTTC. It yields the protein CASSKEVAGAAAEQFF.

This chain links TRBV2 with TRBJ2-7; D is unresolved. Trimming left V 10 bases short and J 2 bases short, with 15 bases between. Germline V CDR1 and CDR2: SNHLY, FYNNEI. This CDR3 has 13 amino acids. In nucleotides, the CDR3 is TGTGCCATCGATGGGCAGCCAGCCTACGAGCAGTACTTC. Amino acid sequence: CAIDGQPAYEQYF.

The rearrangement uses TRBV6-1 and TRBJ2-3; 12 bases fit TRBD2. There are 16 residues in the CDR3. V lost 4 bases, J lost 0 bases, and 2 bases stayed unmatched. The germline CDR1 and CDR2 sequences are MNHNS and SASEGT. In DNA form, the CDR3 reads TGTGCCAGCAGTGGCGGGACTAGCGGGAGCACAGATACGCAGTATTTT. Residues: CASSGGTSGSTDTQYF.

The V gene is TRBV5-1, the J gene TRBJ2-1, with 7 positions matching TRBD2. The V gene's germline CDR1 is SGHRS and CDR2 YFSETQ. J gave up 11 bases and V 0 bases, and 14 bases lay outside the gene matches. The CDR3 has 16 residues. The DNA of the CDR3 is TGCGCCAGCAGCTTGGGCGAACTAGCGACGCCTCAAAAGCAGTTCTTC. It codes for CASSLGELATPQKQFF.

The chain is built from TRBV19 and TRBJ2-5; 10 positions agree with TRBD1. Judging by the DNA end, TRBJ2-7 fits better; the J call may be wrong. The CDR3 loop spans 14 amino acids. Germline values: CDR1 LNHDA, CDR2 SQIVND (reference sequence). The CDR3 here is CASSTTGGPYEQYF. As DNA, the CDR3 is TGTGCCAGTAGTACGACAGGGGGCCCCTACGAGCAGTACTTC.

CDR3 sequence: CASSLEGGRYNEQFF. CDR3 nucleotides: TGTGCCAGCAGCTTGGAGGGGGGGCGGTACAATGAGCAGTTCTTC. The rearrangement links TRBV5-4 to TRBJ2-1; D is perhaps TRBD2 (7 bases). Trimming pared 0 bases from V and 4 bases from J, leaving 11 bases between. In germline, CDR1 is SGHNT, CDR2 YYREEE (reference sequence). The length of the CDR3 is 15 residues.

The chain carries TRBV4-2 and TRBJ2-1, with D perhaps matching TRBD2 (7 bases). Trimming removed 0 bases from V and 5 bases from J, with 14 bases in between. The CDR3 runs to 16 residues. Germline CDR1 reads LGHNA; CDR2 reads YNFKEQ. This CDR3 reads CASSQDSGGENNEQFF. The CDR3 bases are TGTGCCAGCAGCCAAGATTCGGGGGGCGAAAACAATGAGCAGTTCTTC.

The chain couples TRBV23-1 to TRBJ1-6, with D perhaps matching TRBD1 (6 bases). TRBV23-1 belongs to the ORF category, with a function that is uncertain. V lost 8 bases to trimming and J lost 10 bases, with 12 bases between them. The CDR3 spans 12 residues. Here the CDR3 reads CASVTGHSPLHF. The CDR3 DNA sequence: TGCGCCAGCGTCACAGGGCACTCACCCCTCCACTTT.

The chain is built from TRBV5-4 and TRBJ2-3, with 10 bases that match TRBD1. Looked up from germline, CDR1 is SGHNT and CDR2 is YYREEE (reference sequence). The ends lost 4 bases at V and 7 bases at J; junction bases unmatched: 12. CDR3 length: 16 amino acids. CDR3 region: CASSISGTGVKNTQYF. DNA for the CDR3: TGTGCCAGCAGCATCTCCGGGACAGGGGTCAAAAATACGCAGTATTTT.

This clone was recorded once. The rearrangement uses TRBV27 and TRBJ2-1; tentative D call: TRBD2 (5 bases). This CDR3 contains 17 residues. CDR1 is MNHEY, CDR2 SMNVEV, per germline (reference sequence). V was shortened by 3 bases and J by 8 bases, with 23 bases between the two germline ends. CDR3 protein: CASSLRAVPLPRDEQFF. The CDR3 coding sequence is TGTGCCAGCAGTTTGAGGGCCGTGCCCTTACCTAGGGATGAGCAGTTCTTC.

The gene calls are TRBV19 and TRBJ2-7, with D perhaps TRBD1 (6 bases). Germline CDR1 reads LNHDA; CDR2 reads SQIVND (reference sequence). There are 14 residues in the CDR3. The ends were cut back, 3 bases at V and 0 bases at J, with 9 bases in the middle. CDR3 sequence (DNA): TGTGCCAGTAGTATCGGACAGAGCTCCTACGAGCAGTACTTC. It specifies CASSIGQSSYEQYF.

The chain couples TRBV5-1 to TRBJ2-7; TRBD1 is a possible D gene (6 bases). The V gene lost 5 bases and the J gene lost 6 bases, with 15 bases spanning the gap. Germline V lookup: CDR1 SGHRS, CDR2 YFSETQ. The CDR3 is 13 amino acids. The CDR3 DNA follows: TGCGCCAGCAGTGTAGGGGACACTAGCGAGCAGTACTTC. Translated: CASSVGDTSEQYF.

This clone was detected only a few times. The chain links TRBV5-1 to TRBJ1-1, with D perhaps TRBD1 (6 bases). From germline, CDR1 is SGHRS and CDR2 YFSETQ. Trimming removed 4 bases from V and 7 bases from J, with 14 bases in between. The CDR3 consists of 13 residues. The CDR3 nucleotides read TGCGCCAGCAGCCCTGATGGACAGTTTGAAGCTTTCTTT. This translates into CASSPDGQFEAFF.

Comments on this clone: This sample also contains other DNA sequences that code for the same CDR3. This chain connects TRBV9 to TRBJ2-3, with a tentative D call TRBD1 (5 bases). Trimming took 0 bases from V and 1 from J, leaving 6 bases between them. Germline CDR1 reads SGDLS; CDR2 reads YYNGEE. The CDR3 is 14 amino acids. CDR3 coding DNA: TGTGCCAGCAGCGTAGTAGGGGGCACAGATACGCAGTATTTT. Amino acid sequence: CASSVVGGTDTQYF.

V gene TRBV28 combines with J gene TRBJ2-4; D gene ambiguous. The ends were cut back, 6 bases at V and 8 bases at J, with 8 bases in the middle. Germline V CDR1 and CDR2: MDHEN, SYDVKM. The CDR3 consists of 11 residues. CDR3 region: CASSLGDIQYF. The CDR3 region has the DNA TGTGCCAGCAGCCTAGGTGACATTCAGTACTTC.

There are a few counts of this clone. The genes are TRBV18 and TRBJ1-5; possible D gene TRBD1, 6 bases. Trimming stripped 3 bases from V and 3 bases from J, with 18 bases between. The CDR3 extends over 17 amino acids. Germline V gene lookup returns CDR1 KGHSH and CDR2 LQKENI. The CDR3: CASSPIGQRSDNQPQHF. The CDR3 nucleotides are TGTGCCAGCTCACCTATTGGACAGCGCTCTGACAATCAGCCCCAGCATTTT.

The rearrangement uses TRBV5-1 and TRBJ1-5; the D gene is possibly TRBD1 (5 bases). The CDR3 has 16 amino acids. The ends were cut back, 4 bases at V and 6 bases at J, with 20 bases in the middle. Germline values: CDR1 SGHRS, CDR2 YFSETQ. The CDR3 DNA sequence: TGCGCCAGCAGCATGGGGGTTCAGGGTCAAGGTCAGCCCCAGCATTTT. This encodes CASSMGVQGQGQPQHF.

A few counts support this clone. This chain links TRBV29-1 with TRBJ1-3; D is undetermined. V was trimmed by 5 bases and J by 5 bases, leaving 10 bases between them. The germline V gene has CDR1 SQVTM and CDR2 ANQGSEA. The length of the CDR3 is 12 residues. The CDR3 DNA sequence: TGCAGCGTTACAGAGTTGAGAAACACCATATATTTT. Protein sequence: CSVTELRNTIYF.

The rearrangement joins TRBV6-6 to TRBJ1-5, with D possibly matching TRBD1 (6 bases). This CDR3 contains 16 residues. V lost 6 bases, J lost 3 bases, and 18 bases lay in between. Germline V gene sequence: CDR1 MNHNY, CDR2 SVGAGI (reference sequence). This CDR3 is CASSPRGGAPNQPQHF. In DNA form, the CDR3 reads TGTGCCAGCAGCCCACGGGGGGGGGCGCCCAATCAGCCCCAGCATTTT.

J is TRBJ1-5 and V is TRBV10-1, with D uncertain. The CDR3 runs to 13 residues. CDR1 is WNHNN, CDR2 SYGVQD, per germline (reference sequence). V was trimmed by 2 bases and J by 5 bases, leaving 7 bases between them. The CDR3, as DNA: TGCGCCAGCAGTGAGGGCACCGATCAGCCCCAGCATTTT. Its protein is CASSEGTDQPQHF.

The gene calls are TRBV6-1 and TRBJ2-3; D is unresolved. CDR3 length: 14 amino acids. Trimming stripped 6 bases from V and 1 base from J, with 11 bases between. The germline V gene has CDR1 MNHNS and CDR2 SASEGT. CDR3 loop: CASRHSLGTDTQYF. CDR3 nucleotide sequence: TGTGCCAGCAGGCACAGCCTGGGCACAGATACGCAGTATTTT.

The rearrangement joins TRBV6-5 to TRBJ1-3, with D perhaps matching TRBD1 (6 bases). Looked up from germline, CDR1 is MNHEY and CDR2 is SVGAGI. CDR3 length equals 15 residues. Trimming stripped 6 bases from V and 4 bases from J, with 16 bases between. The DNA of the CDR3 is TGTGCCAGCAGGGCCAGCGGGGGCTGGGGAAACACCATATATTTT. Translating it yields CASRASGGWGNTIYF.

The V call is TRBV29-1, the J call TRBJ2-5, with TRBD1 matching 12 bases. The DNA matches TRBJ2-7 better at its end, which makes the J call doubtful. The CDR3 runs to 15 residues. Per the germline V gene, CDR1 is SQVTM and CDR2 is ANQGSEA. This CDR3 reads CSVVNGDRGQYEQYF. CDR3 in DNA: TGCAGCGTCGTAAATGGGGACAGGGGGCAATACGAGCAGTACTTC.

The chain is built from TRBV28 and TRBJ1-1; D ambiguous. V gave up 10 bases and J gave up 11 bases, with 20 bases separating them. Per germline, CDR1 MDHEN and CDR2 SYDVKM. The CDR3 has 12 residues. The chain's CDR3 is CATRALLVAAFF. The CDR3 DNA reads as TGTGCCACCCGGGCCCTTCTTGTAGCGGCTTTCTTT.

This clone was counted only a few times. This chain connects TRBV7-8 to TRBJ2-3, with 10 positions matching TRBD2. Germline lookup yields CDR1 SGHVS and CDR2 FQNEAQ. The CDR3 has 16 residues. V shed 5 bases and J 4 bases; nucleotides not matched to a gene: 9. The CDR3 protein is CASSLNGLAVADTQYF. The CDR3 coding sequence is TGTGCCAGCAGCCTAAACGGACTAGCGGTGGCAGATACGCAGTATTTT.

The chain recombines TRBV28 with TRBJ2-1, with 8 nucleotides matching TRBD1. The CDR3 consists of 13 residues. Germline CDR1 MDHEN, CDR2 SYDVKM. V lost 2 bases and J lost 8; bases outside the gene matches: 2. In DNA form, the CDR3 reads TGTGCCAGCAGTTTAGGGGGACAGGATGAGCAGTTCTTC. This codes for CASSLGGQDEQFF.